One TCR beta chain is described in this entry. Only in-frame clones appear in the TCRdb table, and some are missing; sequencing was by immunoSEQ multiplex PCR. The sample records more than 200,000 clones, approximately 80% being singletons. This sample is drawn from a study of blood T cell repertoires in COVID-19. This receptor was taken from an elderly woman with active or convalescent COVID-19. Sample: peripheral blood.

The chain's CDR3 is CASSRRDRGTEAFF. CDR3 DNA sequence: TGTGCCAGCAGCCGACGGGACAGGGGGACTGAAGCTTTCTTT. V and J are TRBV5-6 and TRBJ1-1, with 11 bases aligning to TRBD1. Trimming cost V 4 bases and J 5 bases; bases outside gene matches: 4. Germline V CDR1 and CDR2: SGHDT, YYEEEE. The CDR3 length is 14 residues. Full variable domain (missing parts from reference TRBV5-6 and TRBJ1-1): DAGVTQSPTHLIKTRGQQVTLRCSPKSGHDTVSWYQQALGQGPQFIFQYYEEEERQRGNFPDRFSGHQFPNYSSELNVNALLLGDSALYLCASSRRDRGTEAFFGQGTRLTVV.